A selection of T cell receptor beta chains follows, all from one sample in a study of CXCR3-negative and CXCR3-positive naive CD8 T cells. TCRdb re-called the 5' RACE reads and shows each CDR3 protein once, DNA omitted. In total, the table holds 23,000 or so distinct CDR3 sequences. The sequencing input was naive CXCR3- CD8+ T cells from blood. The origin of the receptors is a human donor in good health. Some clones in this sample may be carry-over from other donors' samples. The CDR3 runs from the conserved cysteine through the conserved F or W. Each record gives: J gene, V gene, clone size, CDR3 protein. Clone size is given for some rows only: seen once, a few or many times, or a class if the clone is expanded.

j_call: TRBJ2-3
v_call: TRBV4-2
clone_size: .
cdr3_aa: CASSQDQIQTAYTDTQYF

j_call: TRBJ2-3
v_call: TRBV7-8
clone_size: .
cdr3_aa: CASSPDPAGNTQYF

j_call: TRBJ2-1
v_call: TRBV7-3
clone_size: .
cdr3_aa: CASSPGWGIPYNEQFF

j_call: TRBJ2-1
v_call: TRBV13
clone_size: .
cdr3_aa: CASSLGLAYNEQFF

j_call: TRBJ1-2
v_call: TRBV14
clone_size: .
cdr3_aa: CASSPLVQTAYGYTF

j_call: TRBJ2-2
v_call: TRBV14
clone_size: .
cdr3_aa: CASSQRTSWELFF

j_call: TRBJ2-6
v_call: TRBV29-1
clone_size: .
cdr3_aa: CSVEVGHGANVLTF

j_call: TRBJ2-7
v_call: TRBV4-1
clone_size: .
cdr3_aa: CASSQGWVGSGRAYEQYF

j_call: TRBJ1-1
v_call: TRBV4-3
clone_size: .
cdr3_aa: CASSQKTGMNTEAFF

j_call: TRBJ2-7
v_call: TRBV12-3/TRBV12-4
clone_size: .
cdr3_aa: CASSTGGPYEQYF

j_call: TRBJ2-7
v_call: TRBV29-1
clone_size: .
cdr3_aa: CSVEVWDRVYEQYF

j_call: TRBJ1-1
v_call: TRBV7-3
clone_size: .
cdr3_aa: CASSSTGLSTEAFF

j_call: TRBJ2-7
v_call: TRBV10-3
clone_size: .
cdr3_aa: CAISVTGNSYEQYF

j_call: TRBJ1-2
v_call: TRBV29-1
clone_size: .
cdr3_aa: CSVVDKVVGYTF

j_call: TRBJ1-2
v_call: TRBV4-2
clone_size: .
cdr3_aa: CASSQGQGPSNYYGYTF

j_call: TRBJ2-3
v_call: TRBV4-3
clone_size: .
cdr3_aa: CASSQDPTPAGGSTDTQYF

j_call: TRBJ2-2
v_call: TRBV24-1
clone_size: medium-sized
cdr3_aa: CATSHGLGETGELFF

j_call: TRBJ2-7
v_call: TRBV7-3
clone_size: .
cdr3_aa: CASSLSRDATYEQYF

j_call: TRBJ1-2
v_call: TRBV4-2
clone_size: .
cdr3_aa: CASSQSTGYGYTF

j_call: TRBJ2-5
v_call: TRBV7-6
clone_size: .
cdr3_aa: CASSPTDEETQYF

j_call: TRBJ2-1
v_call: TRBV2
clone_size: .
cdr3_aa: CASSETGAVNEQFF

j_call: TRBJ1-2
v_call: TRBV29-1
clone_size: .
cdr3_aa: CSVTTAIYGYTF

j_call: TRBJ2-7
v_call: TRBV2
clone_size: .
cdr3_aa: CARGTSGYEQYF

j_call: TRBJ2-7
v_call: TRBV12-3/TRBV12-4
clone_size: .
cdr3_aa: CASSFGVSYEQYF

j_call: TRBJ2-3
v_call: TRBV7-9
clone_size: .
cdr3_aa: CASSPDYPDTQYF

j_call: TRBJ2-2
v_call: TRBV29-1
clone_size: .
cdr3_aa: CSVLGENTGELFF

j_call: TRBJ1-1
v_call: TRBV29-1
clone_size: .
cdr3_aa: CSVVRREGTEAFF

j_call: TRBJ2-1
v_call: TRBV15
clone_size: .
cdr3_aa: CATSSSGTGRNEQFF

j_call: TRBJ2-1
v_call: TRBV5-1
clone_size: .
cdr3_aa: CASRSESSYNEQFF